This is a list of T cell receptor beta chains from one sample in a study of blood T cell repertoires in COVID-19. Sequenced by immunoSEQ multiplex PCR; TCRdb stores in-frame clones only, minus some. The table has 150,000 to 200,000 clones, approximately 87% seen once. Source material: peripheral blood. The source of these receptors is a woman aged 70 to 79 with COVID-19, enrolled during active disease. Each CDR3 is given with its conserved first and last residue. D genes are given only for firm matches. Expanded clones are given a class, and other clones once, few, many or no size at all.

>TRBD1|TRBJ1-5|TRBV28|.
CASSPHGTGTHQPQHF
TGTGCCAGCAGTCCCCACGGGACAGGAACCCACCAGCCCCAGCATTTT
>.|TRBJ2-4|TRBV3-1/TRBV3-2|.
CASSLGFEGAKNIQYF
TGTGCCAGCAGCCTAGGGTTTGAGGGAGCCAAAAACATTCAGTACTTC
>TRBD1|TRBJ2-1|TRBV5-8|.
CASSFTGQGALAQFF
TGTGCCAGCAGCTTTACGGGACAGGGGGCTTTGGCGCAGTTCTTC
>TRBD1|TRBJ1-1|TRBV5-1|.
CASSGWDRDTEAFF
TGCGCCAGCAGCGGGTGGGACAGGGACACTGAAGCTTTCTTT
>.|TRBJ2-1|TRBV30|.
CAWSQGEEQFF
TGTGCCTGGAGTCAAGGGGAAGAGCAGTTCTTC
>TRBD1|TRBJ1-3|TRBV6-6|.
CASSPGQGFGNTIYF
TGTGCCAGCAGCCCGGGACAGGGTTTTGGAAACACCATATATTTT
>TRBD1|TRBJ1-4|TRBV4-2|once
CASSHAGTGNNEKLFF
TGTGCCAGCAGCCACGCCGGGACAGGGAATAATGAAAAACTGTTTTTT
>.|TRBJ1-4|TRBV5-1|.
CASSLDRGTNEKLFF
TGCGCCAGCAGCTTGGACAGAGGGACTAATGAAAAACTGTTTTTT
>TRBD2|TRBJ2-7|TRBV7-2|.
CASSSTSGGGYEQYF
TGTGCCAGCAGCTCGACTAGCGGGGGAGGGTACGAGCAGTACTTC
>.|TRBJ2-3|TRBV18|.
CADTSGVWDTQYF
TGTGCCGATACATCGGGGGTCTGGGATACGCAGTATTTT
>.|TRBJ1-1|TRBV16|.
CASSQLKGGGAFF
TGTGCCAGCAGCCAATTAAAGGGCGGGGGAGCTTTCTTT
>.|TRBJ1-1|TRBV2|.
CASSQTGLNTEAFF
TGTGCCAGCAGCCAAACAGGGCTGAACACTGAAGCTTTCTTT
>.|TRBJ2-7|TRBV19|.
CASSPGDGGSYEQYF
TGTGCCAGTAGTCCAGGGGATGGCGGATCCTACGAGCAGTACTTC
>.|TRBJ2-3|TRBV30|.
CAWETGNTQYF
TGTGCCTGGGAGACGGGGAATACGCAGTATTTT
>TRBD1|TRBJ1-2|TRBV18|.
CASSPSTGTEYGYTF
TGTGCCAGCTCACCGTCGACCGGGACAGAATATGGCTACACCTTC
>TRBD1|TRBJ1-4|TRBV10-3|.
CAISVHRDSNGYEKLFF
TGTGCCATCAGTGTTCATCGGGACAGCAATGGGTATGAAAAACTGTTTTTT
>.|TRBJ2-3|TRBV7-6|.
CASSQWSGVTDTQYF
TGTGCCAGCAGTCAGTGGTCGGGGGTGACAGATACGCAGTATTTT
>TRBD2|TRBJ2-5|TRBV10-3|.
CAISEWGGQETQYF
TGTGCCATCAGTGAGTGGGGGGGTCAGGAGACCCAGTACTTC
>TRBD1|TRBJ1-4|TRBV3-1/TRBV3-2|.
CASSQAVSGGKKLFF
TGTGCCAGCAGCCAAGCCGTTTCAGGGGGCAAAAAACTGTTTTTT
>.|TRBJ2-1|TRBV19|.
CASSISGANEQFF
TGTGCCAGTAGTATCTCAGGGGCCAATGAGCAGTTCTTC
>.|TRBJ1-3|TRBV7-2|.
CASYQGWGTIYF
TGTGCCAGCTATCAGGGTTGGGGCACCATATATTTT
>TRBD2|TRBJ2-1|TRBV5-4|.
CASRGGAYNEQFF
TGTGCCAGCCGGGGGGGGGCGTACAATGAGCAGTTCTTC